A single sample is the source of the 16 T cell receptor beta chains below, sequenced in a study of shared clonotypes between healthy human individuals. The method was immunoSEQ multiplex PCR; TCRdb's version includes in-frame clones alone and lacks a portion of them. The sample holds 550,000 to 800,000 clones, approximately 79% seen once. Source material: memory CD4+ T cells sorted from blood. Subset defined: CD45RA-negative fraction. Source of these receptors: a woman in her thirties in good health.

The gene calls are TRBV5-1 and TRBJ2-5, with D unresolved. V was trimmed by 2 bases and J by 2 bases, leaving 13 bases between them. Germline-derived CDR1 and CDR2 are SGHRS and YFSETQ. This CDR3 comprises 15 residues. CDR3 DNA: TGCGCCAGCAGCTTTGGGGATGGGTTTCAAGAGACCCAGTACTTC. It is translated as CASSFGDGFQETQYF.

This clone was counted once. The rearrangement links TRBV29-1 to TRBJ2-4; D gene uncertain. The V and J ends lost 3 bases and 1 base respectively, with 7 bases between them. There are 13 residues in the CDR3. Per germline, CDR1 SQVTM and CDR2 ANQGSEA. CDR3 sequence reads: CSVDETAKNIQYF. As DNA, the CDR3 is TGCAGCGTTGACGAGACGGCCAAAAACATTCAGTACTTC.

This rearrangement joins TRBV28 to TRBJ2-7; D unclear. V gave up 3 bases and J gave up 7 bases, with 10 bases separating them. The CDR3 extends over 12 amino acids. The V gene's germline CDR1 is MDHEN and CDR2 SYDVKM. The chain's CDR3 is CASSLWVSEQYF. For the CDR3, the DNA is TGTGCCAGCAGTTTGTGGGTCTCGGAGCAGTACTTC.

This chain joins TRBV7-9 and TRBJ2-5; D remains unclear. This CDR3 comprises 13 residues. Germline V lookup: CDR1 SEHNR, CDR2 FQNEAQ (reference sequence). The V end was cut by 5 bases, the J end by 0 bases, with 7 bases between. For the CDR3, the DNA is TGTGCCAGCAGCAAATTGGACCAAGAGACCCAGTACTTC. It specifies CASSKLDQETQYF. Combining the CDR3 with reference TRBV7-9 and TRBJ2-5 gives the whole variable domain DTGVSQNPRHKITKRGQNVTFRCDPISEHNRLYWYRQTLGQGPEFLTYFQNEAQLEKSRLLSDRFSAERPKGSFSTLEIQRTEQGDSAMYLCASSKLDQETQYFGPGTRLLVL.

The V gene is TRBV28, the J gene TRBJ2-5; 10 bases map to TRBD2. J lost 1 base, V lost 2 bases, and 4 bases had no gene match. The CDR3 extends over 16 amino acids. Looked up from germline, CDR1 is MDHEN and CDR2 is SYDVKM. Here the CDR3 DNA reads TGTGCCAGCAGTTTAGGACTAGCGGAAACCCAAGAGACCCAGTACTTC. Residues: CASSLGLAETQETQYF.

This clone was detected only once. The chain is built from TRBV5-1 and TRBJ2-7; weak D call: TRBD1 (6 bases). Germline loops: CDR1 SGHRS, CDR2 YFSETQ. V shed 4 bases and J shed 9 bases, with 26 bases lying between them. The length of the CDR3 is 16 residues. The CDR3 region is CASSTTNRDQGSRQYF. The CDR3 region has the DNA TGCGCCAGCAGCACGACGAACCGGGACCAGGGGAGTCGGCAGTACTTC.

This clone showed up just a few times. Here the CDR3 DNA reads TGTGCCAGCAGCATTACGTCGGGTGGAAACACCATATATTTT. Amino acids: CASSITSGGNTIYF. The V gene is TRBV7-2, the J gene TRBJ1-3; no clear D gene. This CDR3 spans 14 amino acids. The germline gives CDR1 SGHTA, CDR2 FQGNSA. Trimming removed 5 bases from V and 3 bases from J, with 11 bases in between.

The rearrangement joins TRBV21-1 to TRBJ1-1. TRBV21-1 is noted as a pseudogene. The CDR3 is 15 amino acids. The DNA of the CDR3 is TGTGCCAGCAGCAACCCTGGGAGACTGAACACTGAAGCTTTCTTT. This encodes CASSNPGRLNTEAFF.

The chain joins TRBV5-4 to TRBJ2-5; TRBD2 matches 7 bases. V trimming: 4 bases; J trimming: 2 bases; junction bases outside the gene matches: 8. Germline V gene sequence: CDR1 SGHNT, CDR2 YYREEE (reference sequence). The CDR3 is 15 residues long. The CDR3 loop reads CASSTAQGGQETQYF. The CDR3 DNA follows: TGTGCCAGCAGCACAGCGCAGGGAGGGCAAGAGACCCAGTACTTC. The full variable domain, its missing parts supplied by reference TRBV5-4 and TRBJ2-5, is ETGVTQSPTHLIKTRGQQVTLRCSSQSGHNTVSWYQQALGQGPQFIFQYYREEENGRGNFPPRFSGLQFPNYSSELNVNALELDDSALYLCASSTAQGGQETQYFGPGTRLLVL.

The chain carries TRBV11-2 and TRBJ2-1; D is unresolved. This CDR3 spans 11 amino acids. The V and J ends lost 4 bases and 10 bases respectively, with 8 bases between them. CDR1 SGHAT and CDR2 FQNNGV come from the germline V gene. CDR3 sequence reads: CASSSKWEQFF. In nucleotides, the CDR3 is TGTGCCAGCAGCTCCAAGTGGGAGCAGTTCTTC.

At least ten counts were recorded for this clone. The chain couples TRBV11-2 to TRBJ2-3; D could derive from TRBD1 or TRBD2 (5 bases each). CDR1 and CDR2 from the germline V gene are SGHAT and FQNNGV. Deletions cut 5 bases from V and 8 bases from J, with 20 bases between. The CDR3 consists of 15 residues. The CDR3 sequence is CASSGGVSSTGTQYF. CDR3 coding DNA: TGTGCCAGCAGCGGGGGTGTCAGTTCCACGGGTACGCAGTATTTT.

This chain links TRBV7-3 with TRBJ1-2; D is ambiguous. The germline V gene encodes CDR1 SGHTA and CDR2 FQGTGA. With 0 bases removed from V and 5 bases from J, the gap between germline ends came to 13 bases. The CDR3 contains 15 residues. The CDR3 region has the DNA TGTGCCAGCAGCTTAACGGGTGGAGGTGAATATGGCTACACCTTC. Translation: CASSLTGGGEYGYTF.

V is TRBV19 and J is TRBJ2-2, with D maybe TRBD1 (6 bases). This CDR3 contains 15 residues. The V end was cut by 6 bases, the J end by 1 base, with 12 bases between. CDR1 and CDR2 (germline): LNHDA, SQIVND (reference sequence). CDR3 amino acids: CASRGPGQNTGELFF. In DNA, the CDR3 is TGTGCCAGTAGAGGGCCGGGACAGAACACCGGGGAGCTGTTTTTT.

The chain combines TRBV29-1 with TRBJ2-5, with D possibly TRBD2 on 6 matching bases. The V gene's germline CDR1 is SQVTM and CDR2 ANQGSEA. The germline V and J ends were trimmed by 7 bases and 4 bases, with 10 bases remaining between them. CDR3 size: 11 residues. This CDR3 reads CSAAEGETQYF. As DNA, the CDR3 is TGCAGCGCTGCGGAGGGAGAGACCCAGTACTTC.

The chain has TRBV5-1 and TRBJ2-1, with TRBD2 matching over 7 bases. Germline CDR1 SGHRS, CDR2 YFSETQ. Unmatched junction bases numbered 8, after V lost 5 bases and J lost 3 bases. The CDR3 spans 15 residues. The CDR3 here is CASRGLADNYNEQFF. DNA for the CDR3: TGCGCCAGCAGGGGCCTAGCGGATAACTACAATGAGCAGTTCTTC.

The rearrangement links TRBV2 to TRBJ2-2; D not certain. The CDR3 is 15 amino acids. CDR1 and CDR2 (germline): SNHLY, FYNNEI. Trimming removed 6 bases from V and 2 bases from J, with 13 bases in between. The CDR3 region has the DNA TGTGCCAGCAGCAGAAGGGCTTATAACACCGGGGAGCTGTTTTTT. It codes for CASSRRAYNTGELFF.